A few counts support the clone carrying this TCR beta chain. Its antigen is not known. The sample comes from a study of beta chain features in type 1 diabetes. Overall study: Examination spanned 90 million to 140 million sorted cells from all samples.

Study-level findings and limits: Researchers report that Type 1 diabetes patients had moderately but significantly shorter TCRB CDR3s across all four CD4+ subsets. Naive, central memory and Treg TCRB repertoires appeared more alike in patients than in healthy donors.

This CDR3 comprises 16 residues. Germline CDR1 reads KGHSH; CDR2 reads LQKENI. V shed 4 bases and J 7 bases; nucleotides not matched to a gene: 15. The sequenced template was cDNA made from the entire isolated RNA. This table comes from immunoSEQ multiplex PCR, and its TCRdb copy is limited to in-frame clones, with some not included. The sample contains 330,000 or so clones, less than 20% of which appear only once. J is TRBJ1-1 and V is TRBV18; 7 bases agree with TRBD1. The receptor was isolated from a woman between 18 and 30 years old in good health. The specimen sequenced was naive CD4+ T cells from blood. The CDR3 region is CASSLQGHVGDGEAFF. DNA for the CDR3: TGTGCCAGCTCACTACAGGGGCACGTTGGAGATGGTGAAGCTTTCTTT.